A selection of T cell receptor beta chains follows, all from one sample in a study of PD-1 blockade in classical Hodgkin lymphoma. TCRdb's copy holds only in-frame clones and misses some; the assay was immunoSEQ multiplex PCR. The sample lists some 13,000 clones; about 88% were seen once. Sample: peripheral blood mononuclear cells (PBMCs), taken at baseline. The receptor set was obtained from a human donor with classical Hodgkin lymphoma. CDR3s include the opening cysteine and the closing phenylalanine or tryptophan. The D gene is left open where the match is weak. The size of a clone is reported for some rows only, either as once, few or many, or as a class for expanded clones.

>TRBJ2-1|TRBV7-2|.|.
CASSKGPLLGNDEQFF
TGTGCCAGCAGTAAGGGACCTCTTTTAGGCAACGATGAGCAGTTCTTC
>TRBJ1-5|TRBV12-5|.|.
CASGSEAGFNQPQHF
TGTGCTAGTGGTTCTGAGGCAGGGTTCAATCAGCCCCAGCATTTT
>TRBJ1-2|TRBV6-5|once|.
CASSYSGTYNYGYTF
TGTGCCAGCAGTTACTCGGGTACTTATAACTATGGCTACACCTTC
>TRBJ2-2|TRBV4-1|.|.
CASSQEGQTKLFF
TGCGCCAGCAGCCAAGAGGGCCAAACGAAGCTGTTTTTT
>TRBJ2-3|TRBV9|.|TRBD2
CASSPGGGPDTQYF
TGTGCCAGCAGCCCCGGGGGAGGGCCAGATACGCAGTATTTT
>TRBJ2-1|TRBV5-4|.|.
CASSPTGPNEQFF
TGTGCCAGCAGCCCGACTGGCCCCAATGAGCAGTTCTTC
>TRBJ1-5|TRBV28|once|.
CASSFPSGGNQPQHF
TGTGCCAGCAGTTTTCCCTCAGGGGGCAATCAGCCCCAGCATTTT
>TRBJ2-3|TRBV6-5|.|TRBD1
CASSLQGASTDTQYF
TGTGCCAGCAGTTTACAGGGGGCGAGCACAGATACGCAGTATTTT
>TRBJ2-7|TRBV6-5|.|.
CASSYRPGWFEQYF
TGTGCCAGCAGTTACAGGCCAGGGTGGTTCGAGCAGTACTTC
>TRBJ2-7|TRBV27|.|.
CASSPRFRPEKSYEQYF
TGTGCCAGCAGTCCGAGATTCCGACCCGAAAAATCCTACGAGCAGTACTTC
>TRBJ2-3|TRBV5-4|.|TRBD2
CASSFATSGRAEDTQYF
TGTGCCAGCAGCTTCGCGACTAGCGGGAGGGCTGAAGATACGCAGTATTTT
>TRBJ1-4|TRBV10-1|.|.
CASSSTGDEKLFF
TGCGCCAGCAGCTCGACAGGAGATGAAAAACTGTTTTTT
>TRBJ2-7|TRBV15|.|.
CATSRDLGSFYEQYF
TGTGCCACCAGCCGTGACCTGGGGTCTTTCTACGAGCAGTACTTC
>TRBJ2-1|TRBV20-1|.|.
CSAIPYNEQFF
TGCAGTGCTATTCCCTACAATGAGCAGTTCTTC
>TRBJ2-1|TRBV9|.|TRBD1
CASSDRDREDHEQFF
TGTGCCAGCAGCGACCGGGACAGGGAGGATCATGAGCAGTTCTTC
>TRBJ2-5|TRBV19|once|.
CASSPTVQETQYF
TGTGCCAGTAGTCCGACAGTTCAAGAGACCCAGTACTTC
>TRBJ2-7|TRBV30|.|TRBD1
CAWSADRGRHEQYF
TGTGCCTGGAGTGCGGACAGGGGGAGGCACGAGCAGTACTTC
>TRBJ1-2|TRBV9|.|.
CASSVALIGDYGYTF
TGTGCCAGCAGCGTAGCTCTAATAGGCGACTATGGCTACACCTTC
>TRBJ2-2|TRBV7-8|.|.
CASSRRLGTGELFF
TGTGCCAGCAGCCGAAGGCTCGGAACCGGGGAGCTGTTTTTT
>TRBJ1-5|TRBV30|.|.
CAWSGRWGNQPQHF
TGTGCCTGGAGTGGGAGATGGGGAAATCAGCCCCAGCATTTT
>TRBJ2-4|TRBV19|.|TRBD1
CASSTRDRVNIQYF
TGTGCCAGTAGTACCCGGGACAGGGTAAACATTCAGTACTTC
>TRBJ2-1|TRBV7-8|.|.
CASSLVAESYNEQFF
TGTGCCAGCAGCTTAGTTGCGGAGTCCTACAATGAGCAGTTCTTC
>TRBJ2-7|TRBV19|.|.
CASSRGTKYEQYF
TGTGCCAGTAGTCGCGGGACGAAATACGAGCAGTACTTC
>TRBJ2-7|TRBV14|.|.
CASSQVGGQPSYEQYF
TGTGCCAGCAGCCAAGTTGGGGGCCAGCCGTCGTACGAGCAGTACTTC
>TRBJ2-7|TRBV2|.|TRBD2
CASRKGSGGSYEQYF
TGTGCCAGCAGGAAAGGTAGCGGGGGTTCTTACGAGCAGTACTTC
>TRBJ1-3|TRBV6-1|.|.
CASSTWTGSGNTIYF
TGTGCCAGCAGTACCTGGACTGGCTCTGGAAACACCATATATTTT
>TRBJ2-2|TRBV7-3|.|TRBD1
CASSSTGSEAGELFF
TGTGCCAGCAGCTCGACAGGGAGTGAAGCCGGGGAGCTGTTTTTT
>TRBJ2-1|TRBV7-9|.|.
CASNDLTNYKQAYNEQFF
TGTGCCAGCAACGATCTCACCAATTATAAACAGGCATACAATGAGCAGTTCTTC
>TRBJ2-6|TRBV7-8|.|TRBD1
CASSRTGITGANVLTF
TGTGCCAGCAGCCGGACAGGGATAACTGGGGCCAACGTCCTGACTTTC
>TRBJ2-7|TRBV5-1|.|.
CASSLGYEQYF
TGCGCCAGCAGCTTAGGCTACGAGCAGTACTTC
>TRBJ1-2|TRBV7-9|.|TRBD1
CASSTGTGTLGYTF
TGTGCCAGCAGCACAGGGACAGGGACTCTTGGCTACACCTTC
>TRBJ1-1|TRBV19|medium-sized|.
CATEDRENTEAFF
TGTGCAACGGAGGACAGAGAGAACACTGAAGCTTTCTTT
>TRBJ1-3|TRBV6-1|medium-sized|.
CASSEDRNSGNTIYF
TGTGCCAGCAGTGAGGACAGAAACTCTGGAAACACCATATATTTT
>TRBJ2-1|TRBV11-2|.|TRBD2
CASSLEVGGGTLNEQFF
TGTGCCAGCAGCTTAGAGGTGGGCGGGGGGACGTTGAATGAGCAGTTCTTC
>TRBJ2-1|TRBV11-2|once|TRBD2
CASSPGLAGYNEQFF
TGTGCCAGCAGCCCGGGACTAGCGGGCTACAATGAGCAGTTCTTC
>TRBJ1-1|TRBV19|once|TRBD1
CASSTFRGRDTEAFF
TGTGCCAGTAGTACTTTCAGGGGGCGTGACACTGAAGCTTTCTTT
>TRBJ2-1|TRBV5-6|few|TRBD2
CASSLDGAGDNEQFF
TGTGCCAGCAGCTTGGATGGAGCGGGAGACAATGAGCAGTTCTTC
>TRBJ1-1|TRBV19|few|.
CASSTQMNTEAFF
TGTGCCAGTAGTACTCAGATGAACACTGAAGCTTTCTTT
>TRBJ2-5|TRBV19|.|.
CASSTGRDRPTQYF
TGTGCCAGTAGTACAGGCCGGGACCGCCCTACCCAGTACTTC
>TRBJ1-5|TRBV2|once|TRBD1
CASSPDRGNQPQHF
TGTGCCAGCAGTCCAGACAGGGGCAATCAGCCCCAGCATTTT
>TRBJ2-5|TRBV5-1|.|.
CASSLEGGPGTQYF
TGCGCCAGCAGCCTAGAAGGCGGCCCGGGGACCCAGTACTTC
>TRBJ1-2|TRBV29-1|.|.
CSVAGGTF
.
>TRBJ2-3|TRBV6-4|.|.
CASSDVGLGTDTQYF
TGTGCCAGCAGTGACGTGGGCCTAGGCACAGATACGCAGTATTTT
>TRBJ2-5|TRBV2|medium-sized|TRBD1
CASSEARTGKETQYF
TGTGCCAGCAGTGAAGCTCGGACAGGGAAAGAGACCCAGTACTTC
>TRBJ2-7|TRBV6-5|.|.
CASSYSPGPYEQYF
TGTGCCAGCAGTTACTCTCCGGGACCCTACGAGCAGTACTTC
>TRBJ2-4|TRBV2|.|.
CASTTGTSKNIQYF
TGTGCCAGCACAACCGGGACGTCCAAAAACATTCAGTACTTC
>TRBJ1-3|TRBV12-5|large|TRBD1
CASGLDPDRGHGNTIYF
TGTGCTAGTGGTTTGGACCCGGACAGGGGGCATGGAAACACCATATATTTT
>TRBJ2-5|TRBV2|.|TRBD2
CASSSGPGGTQYF
TGTGCCAGCAGTTCCGGCCCGGGGGGGACCCAGTACTTC
>TRBJ2-7|TRBV5-1|.|.
CASSSASRYEQYF
TGCGCCAGCAGCTCGGCTAGCAGGTACGAGCAGTACTTC
>TRBJ1-2|TRBV9|.|.
CASSPIDVLYGYTF
TGTGCCAGCAGCCCCATCGACGTTCTCTATGGCTACACCTTC
>TRBJ2-5|TRBV21-1|.|.
CASSKVRRRGGETQYF
TGTGCCAGCAGCAAAGTTCGACGCAGGGGCGGGGAGACCCAGTACTTC
>TRBJ1-5|TRBV19|.|.
CASRDYRVNQPQHF
TGTGCCAGTCGGGATTACAGGGTTAATCAGCCCCAGCATTTT
>TRBJ1-5|TRBV6-1|.|.
CASSVSGGGNQPQHF
TGTGCCAGCAGCGTTTCCGGAGGGGGCAATCAGCCCCAGCATTTT
>TRBJ1-6|TRBV4-1|.|.
CASSQGHSLEQVHF
TGCGCCAGCAGCCAAGGTCACAGTTTGGAGCAAGTCCACTTT
>TRBJ2-7|TRBV11-2|.|.
CASSLFDGTYYEQYF
TGTGCCAGCAGCTTATTTGACGGGACTTACTACGAGCAGTACTTC
>TRBJ2-1|TRBV7-9|.|TRBD2
CASSPLAGGYNEQFF
TGTGCCAGCAGCCCACTAGCGGGGGGTTACAATGAGCAGTTCTTC
>TRBJ2-2|TRBV18|.|.
CASSPPDQRLYNTGELFF
TGTGCCAGCTCACCACCGGACCAACGGCTATACAACACCGGGGAGCTGTTTTTT
>TRBJ2-6|TRBV11-1|.|.
CASSLTGTGANVLTF
TGTGCCAGCAGCCTGACAGGTACTGGGGCCAACGTCCTGACTTTC
>TRBJ2-1|TRBV5-4|.|.
CASNNGYEQFF
TGTGCCAGCAACAACGGGTATGAGCAGTTCTTC
>TRBJ2-7|TRBV10-3|.|TRBD1
CAISESTVGQGVYEQYF
TGTGCCATCAGTGAGTCGACAGTGGGACAGGGGGTTTACGAGCAGTACTTC